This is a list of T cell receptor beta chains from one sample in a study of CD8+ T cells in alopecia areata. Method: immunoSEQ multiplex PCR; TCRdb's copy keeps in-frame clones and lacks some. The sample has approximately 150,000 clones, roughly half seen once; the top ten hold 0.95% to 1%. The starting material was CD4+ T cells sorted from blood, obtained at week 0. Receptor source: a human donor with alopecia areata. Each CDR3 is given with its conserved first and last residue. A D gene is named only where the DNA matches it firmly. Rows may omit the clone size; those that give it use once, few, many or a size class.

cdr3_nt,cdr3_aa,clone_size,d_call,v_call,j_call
TGCAGCGCTGGCAGGGAGGATCAGCCCCAGCATTTT,CSAGREDQPQHF,NA,NA,TRBV29-1,TRBJ1-5
TGCGCCAGCAGCTTGGTCTCGGGATCGGGGGCCAACGTCCTGACTTTC,CASSLVSGSGANVLTF,NA,NA,TRBV5-1,TRBJ2-6
TGCAGCGTTCAACTAGCGGGGAAGGCAGATACGCAGTATTTT,CSVQLAGKADTQYF,NA,TRBD2,TRBV29-1,TRBJ2-3
TGTGCCTGGAGCGGACTAGCGGGAGCCAAACAGTACTTC,CAWSGLAGAKQYF,NA,TRBD2,TRBV30,TRBJ2-5
TGTGCCAGCAGCCCAGCGGGAGGGGCCTCCGAGCAGTACTTC,CASSPAGGASEQYF,NA,TRBD2,TRBV7-9,TRBJ2-7
TGTACCAGCAGCGCACAGACAGGGATCGATCAGCCCCAGCATTTT,CTSSAQTGIDQPQHF,NA,TRBD1,TRBV9,TRBJ1-5
TGTGCCAGCAGCACCTTACCGGGACTAGCCTACAATGAGCAGTTCTTC,CASSTLPGLAYNEQFF,NA,TRBD2,TRBV4-2,TRBJ2-1
TGTGCCAGCAGGGGTTCAAGGGACACAATTTACGAGCAGTACTTC,CASRGSRDTIYEQYF,NA,NA,TRBV6-5,TRBJ2-7
TGCAGCGTTGCGGGACGGTTAAGCTCTGGAAACACCATATATTTT,CSVAGRLSSGNTIYF,NA,NA,TRBV29-1,TRBJ1-3
TGTGCCAGCAGTTCCTATAATGAGCAGTTCTTC,CASSSYNEQFF,few,NA,TRBV28,TRBJ2-1
TGCGCCAGCAGCCAAGTCGGGGGCGGGAGTCTTCAAGAGACCCAGTACTTC,CASSQVGGGSLQETQYF,few,NA,TRBV4-1,TRBJ2-5
TGCAGCGTTGTGTACGGCTTAAGGGGGACCTATGGCTACACCTTC,CSVVYGLRGTYGYTF,NA,NA,TRBV29-1,TRBJ1-2
TGCAGCGTGCGGGACGGACGAGAGAGCGCTGAAGCTTTCTTT,CSVRDGRESAEAFF,NA,NA,TRBV29-1,TRBJ1-1
TGCGCCAGCAGCTTGGGAAACCAAGAGACCCAGTACTTC,CASSLGNQETQYF,NA,NA,TRBV5-1,TRBJ2-5
TGTGCCAGCAGCTTAGGAATCTGGGGTGGTGAAGCTTTCTTT,CASSLGIWGGEAFF,NA,NA,TRBV7-9,TRBJ1-1
TGTGCCAGCAGCTTGAGCGGGGAGGGCCACTACAATGAGCAGTTCTTC,CASSLSGEGHYNEQFF,few,TRBD2,TRBV5-6,TRBJ2-1
TGTGCCATCAGTGAGGGTCAGGGGAGCCGCACTGAAGCTTTCTTT,CAISEGQGSRTEAFF,NA,NA,TRBV10-3,TRBJ1-1
TGCGCCAGCAGCTTGGATCTCGCGGGGTTCTACGAGCAGTACTTC,CASSLDLAGFYEQYF,NA,NA,TRBV5-1,TRBJ2-7
TGTGCCACCAGCAGAGGGGACGGGCCTAGCTCCTACAATGAGCAGTTCTTC,CATSRGDGPSSYNEQFF,NA,NA,TRBV15,TRBJ2-1
TGCAGCGTGGCAGGGCCCGGGGGGCCCCAGCATTTT,CSVAGPGGPQHF,NA,NA,TRBV29-1,TRBJ1-5
TGCAGCGTTCAATATGGGGGGCGGGCAGAGACCCAGTACTTC,CSVQYGGRAETQYF,few,NA,TRBV29-1,TRBJ2-5
TGTGCCAGCTCACGGGACAGGAACTCCTACGAGCAGTACTTC,CASSRDRNSYEQYF,few,TRBD1,TRBV18,TRBJ2-7
TGTGCCAGCAGTACAAATAGCGGGAGGTCCTACAATGAGCAGTTCTTC,CASSTNSGRSYNEQFF,few,TRBD2,TRBV28,TRBJ2-1
TGTGCCAGCAGCCCCCGACTAGCACGCGACACCGGGGAGCTGTTTTTT,CASSPRLARDTGELFF,NA,TRBD2,TRBV11-2,TRBJ2-2
TGTGCCAGCAGCTTGGACCCCAGGGTGTACACTGAAGCTTTCTTT,CASSLDPRVYTEAFF,NA,NA,TRBV5-4,TRBJ1-1
TGTGCCTGGGGAGGACGGAGAACAGGGTTGGGGCCAGATACGCAGTATTTT,CAWGGRRTGLGPDTQYF,few,NA,TRBV30,TRBJ2-3
TGTGCCAGCAGCTTAGCGGGGCCCTACGAGCAGTACTTC,CASSLAGPYEQYF,few,TRBD2,TRBV5-6,TRBJ2-7
TGCGCCAGCAGCCGGGGACAGGTACAAGAGACCCAGTACTTC,CASSRGQVQETQYF,NA,TRBD1,TRBV5-1,TRBJ2-5
TGTGCCAGCAGCCGGACAGGGAGGGACCATGGCTACACCTTC,CASSRTGRDHGYTF,few,TRBD1,TRBV7-9,TRBJ1-2
TGTGCCAGCAGCTCGACAGGGGGGGGTGGCTACACCTTC,CASSSTGGGGYTF,NA,TRBD1,TRBV27,TRBJ1-2
TGTGCCAGCAGCCTGGGGGGAGGGGACTCACCCCTCCACTTT,CASSLGGGDSPLHF,NA,NA,TRBV9,TRBJ1-6
TGCAGCGGGTGGGCAAACACAGATACGCAGTATTTT,CSGWANTDTQYF,NA,NA,TRBV29-1,TRBJ2-3
TGTGCCAGCAGTTACTCTTACGTACTCACCGAGCAGTTCTTC,CASSYSYVLTEQFF,NA,NA,TRBV6-5,TRBJ2-1
TGCGCCAGCAGCCAAGCTGGTAACTATGGCTACACCTTC,CASSQAGNYGYTF,few,NA,TRBV4-1,TRBJ1-2
TGTGCCAGCAGGCTAGCGGGAGGGCCCGTGGACAATGAGCAGTTCTTC,CASRLAGGPVDNEQFF,NA,TRBD2,TRBV28,TRBJ2-1
TGTGCCTGGAGTCCGGGACAGTACACCGGGGAGCTGTTTTTT,CAWSPGQYTGELFF,NA,TRBD1,TRBV30,TRBJ2-2
TGTGCCAGCAGCTTATACCTCGAGCAGTACTTC,CASSLYLEQYF,NA,NA,TRBV7-2,TRBJ2-7
TGTGCCAGCTCGCCGCCCAGTTCGGACGAGCAGTACTTC,CASSPPSSDEQYF,NA,NA,TRBV18,TRBJ2-7
TGCAGCGTTGAAGAGGGACAGGGCAAAGAGACCCAGTACTTC,CSVEEGQGKETQYF,NA,TRBD1,TRBV29-1,TRBJ2-5
TGTGCCAGCATCACGTCAAGGATGAACACTGAAGCTTTCTTT,CASITSRMNTEAFF,NA,NA,TRBV28,TRBJ1-1
TGCGCCAGCAGCTCGGGACAGGGGCCCCCGGAGACCCAGTACTTC,CASSSGQGPPETQYF,NA,TRBD1,TRBV4-1,TRBJ2-5
TGCAGCGTTCTCGGGCGGATGAACACTGAAGCTTTCTTT,CSVLGRMNTEAFF,few,NA,TRBV29-1,TRBJ1-1
TGTGCCAGCAGCCAGGTTTTTCAGAAGCCCCAGCATTTT,CASSQVFQKPQHF,NA,NA,TRBV6-6,TRBJ1-5
TGTGCTAGCACCGGGACACCTTCCTACGAGCAGTACTTC,CASTGTPSYEQYF,NA,NA,TRBV19,TRBJ2-7
TGTGCCATCAGCCGGCCGACAGGCTCTGGGGCCAACGTCCTGACTTTC,CAISRPTGSGANVLTF,once,NA,TRBV10-3,TRBJ2-6
TGCGCCAGCAGCTACAGGGGGATTGACACTGAAGCTTTCTTT,CASSYRGIDTEAFF,NA,TRBD1,TRBV5-1,TRBJ1-1
TGCGCCACCATTCACGGGGCGGCCAAAAACATTCAGTACTTC,CATIHGAAKNIQYF,NA,NA,TRBV23-1,TRBJ2-4
TGTGCCTGGACCGGCAGGGTGAACACTGAAGCTTTCTTT,CAWTGRVNTEAFF,NA,NA,TRBV30,TRBJ1-1
TGCAGCGTGCCACTAGCGGGAGGTGGTACGCAGTATTTT,CSVPLAGGGTQYF,NA,TRBD2,TRBV29-1,TRBJ2-3